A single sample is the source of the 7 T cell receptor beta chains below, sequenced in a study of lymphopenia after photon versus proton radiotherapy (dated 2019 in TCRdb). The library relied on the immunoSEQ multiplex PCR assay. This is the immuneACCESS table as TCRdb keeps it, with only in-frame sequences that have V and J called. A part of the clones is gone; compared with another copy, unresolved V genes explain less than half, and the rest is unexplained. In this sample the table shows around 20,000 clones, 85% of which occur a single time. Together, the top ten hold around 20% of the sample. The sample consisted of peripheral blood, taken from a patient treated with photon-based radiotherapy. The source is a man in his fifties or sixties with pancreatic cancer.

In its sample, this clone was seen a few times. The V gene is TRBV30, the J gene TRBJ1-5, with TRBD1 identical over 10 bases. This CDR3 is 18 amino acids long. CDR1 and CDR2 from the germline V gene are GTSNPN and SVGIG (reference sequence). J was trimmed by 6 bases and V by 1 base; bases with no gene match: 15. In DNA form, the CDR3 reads TGTGCCTGGAGTGAGAGAGGACAGGGGGATCGGTCTGGTCAGCCCCAGCATTTT. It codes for CAWSERGQGDRSGQPQHF.

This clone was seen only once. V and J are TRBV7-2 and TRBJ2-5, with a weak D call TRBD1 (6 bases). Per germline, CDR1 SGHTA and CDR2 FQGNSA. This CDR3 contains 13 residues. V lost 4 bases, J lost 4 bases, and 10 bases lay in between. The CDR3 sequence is CASSSGVRETQYF. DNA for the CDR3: TGTGCCAGCAGCTCAGGGGTACGAGAGACCCAGTACTTC.

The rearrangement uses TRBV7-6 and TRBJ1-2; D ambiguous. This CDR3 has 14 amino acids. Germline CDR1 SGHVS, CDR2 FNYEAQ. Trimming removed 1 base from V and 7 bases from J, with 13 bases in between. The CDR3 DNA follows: TGTGCCAGCAGCTTAGTTTTCGCCGGTGGTGGCTACACCTTC. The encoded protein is CASSLVFAGGGYTF.

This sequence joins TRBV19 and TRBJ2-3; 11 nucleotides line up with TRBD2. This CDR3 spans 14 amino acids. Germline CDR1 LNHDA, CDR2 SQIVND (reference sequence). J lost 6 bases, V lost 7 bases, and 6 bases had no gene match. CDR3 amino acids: CASTPRTSGDTQYF. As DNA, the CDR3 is TGTGCCAGTACCCCCCGGACTAGCGGGGATACGCAGTATTTT.

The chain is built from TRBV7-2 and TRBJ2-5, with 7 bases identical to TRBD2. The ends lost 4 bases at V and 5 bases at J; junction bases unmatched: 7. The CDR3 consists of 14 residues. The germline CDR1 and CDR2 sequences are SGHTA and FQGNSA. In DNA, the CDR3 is TGTGCCAGCAGCTCGATGACAGCGGGGGAGACCCAGTACTTC. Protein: CASSSMTAGETQYF.

The CDR3 protein is CASSQVSGGPGDTQYF. The CDR3 region has the DNA TGCGCCAGCAGCCAAGTGAGCGGGGGCCCGGGAGATACGCAGTATTTT. This chain joins TRBV4-1 and TRBJ2-3; 8 bases match TRBD2. The CDR3 is 16 residues long. The V gene end was trimmed by 1 base and the J gene end by 5 bases; junction bases not matched to a gene: 8. Germline CDR1 is MGHRA and CDR2 is YSYEKL.

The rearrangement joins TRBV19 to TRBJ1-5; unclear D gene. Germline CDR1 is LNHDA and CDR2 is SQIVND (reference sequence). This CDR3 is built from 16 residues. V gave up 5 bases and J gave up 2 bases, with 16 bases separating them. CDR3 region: CASSPRGPAGNQPQHF. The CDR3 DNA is TGTGCCAGTAGTCCCCGGGGTCCGGCGGGCAATCAGCCCCAGCATTTT.